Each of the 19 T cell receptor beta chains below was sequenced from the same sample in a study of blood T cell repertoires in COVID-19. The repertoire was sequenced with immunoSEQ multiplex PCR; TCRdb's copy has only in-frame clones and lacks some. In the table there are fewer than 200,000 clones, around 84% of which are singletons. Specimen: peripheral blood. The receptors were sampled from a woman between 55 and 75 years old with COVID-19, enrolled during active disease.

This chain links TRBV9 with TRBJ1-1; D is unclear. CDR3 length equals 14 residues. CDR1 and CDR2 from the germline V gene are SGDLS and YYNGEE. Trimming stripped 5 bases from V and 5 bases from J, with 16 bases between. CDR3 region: CASSPRGRVTEAFF. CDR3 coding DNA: TGTGCCAGCAGTCCCCGGGGTCGCGTTACTGAAGCTTTCTTT.

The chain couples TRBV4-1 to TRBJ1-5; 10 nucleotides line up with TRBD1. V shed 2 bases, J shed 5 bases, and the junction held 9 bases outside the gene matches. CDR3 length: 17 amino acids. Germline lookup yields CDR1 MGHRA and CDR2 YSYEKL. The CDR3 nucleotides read TGCGCCAGCAGCCAAAGATCACAAGGACAGGGGGATCAGCCCCAGCATTTT. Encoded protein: CASSQRSQGQGDQPQHF.

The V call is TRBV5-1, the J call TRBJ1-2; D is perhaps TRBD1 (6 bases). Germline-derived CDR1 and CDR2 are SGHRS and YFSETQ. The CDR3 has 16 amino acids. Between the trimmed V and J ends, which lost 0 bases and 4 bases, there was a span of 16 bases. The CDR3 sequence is CASSLDDAGQPYGYTF. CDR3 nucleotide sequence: TGCGCCAGCAGCTTGGATGACGCAGGACAGCCCTATGGCTACACCTTC.

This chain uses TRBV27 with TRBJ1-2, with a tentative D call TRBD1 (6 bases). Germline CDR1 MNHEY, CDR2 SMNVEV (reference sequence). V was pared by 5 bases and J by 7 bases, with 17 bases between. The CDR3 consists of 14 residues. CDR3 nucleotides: TGTGCCAGCAGTAGCCGGGACACCATCGGTGGCTACACCTTC. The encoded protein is CASSSRDTIGGYTF.

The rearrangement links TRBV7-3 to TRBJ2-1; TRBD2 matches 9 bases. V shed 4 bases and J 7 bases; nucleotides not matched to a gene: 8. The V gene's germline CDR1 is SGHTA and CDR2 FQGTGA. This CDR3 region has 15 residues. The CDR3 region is CASSSRSGSLNEQFF. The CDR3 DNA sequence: TGTGCCAGCAGCTCTCGTAGCGGGAGTTTGAATGAGCAGTTCTTC.

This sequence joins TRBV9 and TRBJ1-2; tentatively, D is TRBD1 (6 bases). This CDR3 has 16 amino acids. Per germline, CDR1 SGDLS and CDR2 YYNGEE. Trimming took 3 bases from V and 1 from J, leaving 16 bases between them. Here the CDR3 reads CASSALDSPFNYGYTF. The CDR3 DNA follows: TGTGCCAGCAGCGCATTGGACAGTCCTTTTAACTATGGCTACACCTTC.

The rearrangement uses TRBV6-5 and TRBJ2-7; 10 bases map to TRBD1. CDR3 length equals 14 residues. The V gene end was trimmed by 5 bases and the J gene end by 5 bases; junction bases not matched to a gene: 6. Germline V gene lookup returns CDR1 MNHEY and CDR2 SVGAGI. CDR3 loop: CASSHRDRGHEQYF. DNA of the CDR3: TGTGCCAGCAGTCACCGGGACAGGGGCCACGAGCAGTACTTC.

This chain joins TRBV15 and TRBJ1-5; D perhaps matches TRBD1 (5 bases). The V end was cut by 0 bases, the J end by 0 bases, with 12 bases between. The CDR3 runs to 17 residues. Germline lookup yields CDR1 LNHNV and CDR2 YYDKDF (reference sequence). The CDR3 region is CATSRDWGTNSNQPQHF. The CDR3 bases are TGTGCCACCAGCAGAGATTGGGGCACGAATAGCAATCAGCCCCAGCATTTT.

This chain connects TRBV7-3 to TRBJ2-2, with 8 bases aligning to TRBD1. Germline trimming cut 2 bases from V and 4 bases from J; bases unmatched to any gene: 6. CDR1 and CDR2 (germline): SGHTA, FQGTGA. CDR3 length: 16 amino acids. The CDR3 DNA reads TGTGCCAGCAGCTTACCCAGGGGGCCGGGCACCGGGGAGCTGTTTTTT. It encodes CASSLPRGPGTGELFF.

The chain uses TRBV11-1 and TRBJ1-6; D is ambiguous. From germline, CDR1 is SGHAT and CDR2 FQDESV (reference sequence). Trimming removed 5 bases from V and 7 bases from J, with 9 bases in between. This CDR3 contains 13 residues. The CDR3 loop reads CASSPYTNSPLHF. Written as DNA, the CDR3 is TGTGCCAGCAGCCCGTACACCAATTCACCCCTCCACTTT. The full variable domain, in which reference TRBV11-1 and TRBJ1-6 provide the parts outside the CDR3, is EAEVAQSPRYKITEKSQAVAFWCDPISGHATLYWYRQILGQGPELLVQFQDESVVDDSQLPKDRFSAERLKGVDSTLKIQPAELGDSAMYLCASSPYTNSPLHFGNGTRLTVT.

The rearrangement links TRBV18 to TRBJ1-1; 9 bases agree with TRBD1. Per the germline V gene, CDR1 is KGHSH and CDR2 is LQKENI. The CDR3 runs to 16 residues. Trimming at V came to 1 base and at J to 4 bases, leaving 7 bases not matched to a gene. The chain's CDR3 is CASSPRQGGWGTEAFF. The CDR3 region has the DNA TGTGCCAGCTCACCACGACAGGGGGGGTGGGGCACTGAAGCTTTCTTT.

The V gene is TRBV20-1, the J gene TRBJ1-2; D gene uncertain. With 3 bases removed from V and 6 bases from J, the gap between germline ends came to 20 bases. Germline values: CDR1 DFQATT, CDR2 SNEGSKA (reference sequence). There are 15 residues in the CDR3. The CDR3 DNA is TGCAGTGCTAGTAGGGTGGGGAGGTTGTCGGATGGCTACACCTTC. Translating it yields CSASRVGRLSDGYTF.

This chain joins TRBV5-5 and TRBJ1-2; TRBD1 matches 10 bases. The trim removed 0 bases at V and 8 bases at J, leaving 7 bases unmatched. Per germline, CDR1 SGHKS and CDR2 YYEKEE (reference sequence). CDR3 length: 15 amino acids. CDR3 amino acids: CASSLAGGQGEGYTF. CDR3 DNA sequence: TGTGCCAGCAGCTTGGCCGGTGGACAGGGGGAGGGCTACACCTTC.

The CDR3, as DNA: TGCGCCAGCAGCCCGGCGACGGGAGCAACAGATACGCAGTATTTT. This translates into CASSPATGATDTQYF. The V call is TRBV10-1, the J call TRBJ2-3, with a tentative D call TRBD2 (6 bases). The CDR3 loop spans 15 amino acids. V lost 6 bases to trimming and J lost 3 bases, with 16 bases between them. Germline lookup yields CDR1 WNHNN and CDR2 SYGVQD (reference sequence).

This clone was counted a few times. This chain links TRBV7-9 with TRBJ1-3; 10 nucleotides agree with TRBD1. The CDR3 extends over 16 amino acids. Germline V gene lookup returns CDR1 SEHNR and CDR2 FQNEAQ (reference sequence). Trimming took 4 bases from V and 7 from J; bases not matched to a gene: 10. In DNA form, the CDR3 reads TGTGCCAGCAGCTCCCGACAGGGGGCATTGAGGAACACCATATATTTT. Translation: CASSSRQGALRNTIYF. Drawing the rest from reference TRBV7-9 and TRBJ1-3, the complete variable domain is DTGVSQNPRHKITKRGQNVTFRCDPISEHNRLYWYRQTLGQGPEFLTYFQNEAQLEKSRLLSDRFSAERPKGSFSTLEIQRTEQGDSAMYLCASSSRQGALRNTIYFGEGSWLTVV.

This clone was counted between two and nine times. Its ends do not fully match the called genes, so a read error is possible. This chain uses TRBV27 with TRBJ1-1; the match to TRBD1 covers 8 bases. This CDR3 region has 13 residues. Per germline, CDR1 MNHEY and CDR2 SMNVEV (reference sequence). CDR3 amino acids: CASSHLQGAVPSF. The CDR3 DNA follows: TGTGCCAGCAGTCACCTTCAGGGGGCAGTCCCCTCCTTT.

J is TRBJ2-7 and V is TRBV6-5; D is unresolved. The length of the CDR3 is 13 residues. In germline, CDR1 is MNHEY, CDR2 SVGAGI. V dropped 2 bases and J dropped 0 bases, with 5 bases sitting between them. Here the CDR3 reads CASSYDNSYEQYF. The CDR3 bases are TGTGCCAGCAGTTACGACAACTCCTACGAGCAGTACTTC.

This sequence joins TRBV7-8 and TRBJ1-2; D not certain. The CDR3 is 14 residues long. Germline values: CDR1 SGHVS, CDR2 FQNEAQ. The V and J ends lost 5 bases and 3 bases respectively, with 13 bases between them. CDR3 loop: CASSPDARDYGYTF. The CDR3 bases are TGTGCCAGCAGCCCCGATGCACGCGACTATGGCTACACCTTC.

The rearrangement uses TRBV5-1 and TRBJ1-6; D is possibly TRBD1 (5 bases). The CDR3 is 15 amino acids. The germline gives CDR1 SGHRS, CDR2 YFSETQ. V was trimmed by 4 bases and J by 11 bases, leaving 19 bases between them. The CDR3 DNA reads TGCGCCAGCAGCCCTGCGTCCCAGGGTTATACACCCCTCCACTTT. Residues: CASSPASQGYTPLHF.